This is a list of T cell receptor beta chains from one sample in a study of regulatory T cells in long-lasting Graves disease. From the multiplex PCR reads, TCRdb called clonotypes with MiXCR, one entry per CDR3 protein. There are more than 400,000 distinct CDR3 sequences in the sample; 15% to 20% occur only once, and more than 10% lies in the top ten. These same records also appear under a second study, on T cells in Graves' hyperthyroidism and ophthalmopathy.

Source: peripheral blood mononuclear cells (PBMCs), taken at new diagnosis, from a patient treated with antithyroid drugs. Receptors originate from a man aged 35 to 55 with Graves disease. The CDR3 runs from the conserved cysteine through the conserved F or W. The order of the fields is clone size, J gene, V gene, D gene, CDR3 protein, CDR3 DNA. A D gene is named only where the DNA matches it firmly. Clone size is stated in some rows and not others, as once, few, many or a class when expanded.

abundance: many
j_gene: TRBJ2-7
v_gene: TRBV9
d_gene: -
CDR3aa: CASSVATGAAYEQYF
CDR3nt: TGTGCCAGCAGCGTAGCTACGGGGGCAGCGTACGAGCAGTACTTC

abundance: many
j_gene: TRBJ2-1
v_gene: TRBV18
d_gene: TRBD2
CDR3aa: CASSPRGGVNEQFF
CDR3nt: TGTGCCAGCTCCCCACGGGGGGGAGTCAATGAGCAGTTCTTC

abundance: -
j_gene: TRBJ1-1
v_gene: TRBV7-8
d_gene: TRBD1
CDR3aa: CASSPTGTAQAFF
CDR3nt: TGTGCCAGCAGCCCGACAGGGACGGCTCAAGCTTTCTTT

abundance: -
j_gene: TRBJ1-5
v_gene: TRBV10-1
d_gene: -
CDR3aa: CASSEGTMPQHF
CDR3nt: TGCGCCAGCAGTGAAGGAACTATGCCCCAGCATTTT

abundance: -
j_gene: TRBJ2-2
v_gene: TRBV6-1
d_gene: TRBD2
CDR3aa: CASSEDGRVTGELFF
CDR3nt: TGTGCCAGCAGTGAAGACGGGAGGGTGACCGGGGAGCTGTTTTTT

abundance: -
j_gene: TRBJ2-7
v_gene: TRBV29-1
d_gene: -
CDR3aa: CSVEEGPYEQYF
CDR3nt: TGCAGCGTTGAAGAGGGTCCCTACGAGCAGTACTTC

abundance: -
j_gene: TRBJ2-7
v_gene: TRBV28
d_gene: -
CDR3aa: CASSSERGEQYF
CDR3nt: TGTGCCAGCAGTTCGGAGAGAGGCGAGCAGTACTTC

abundance: -
j_gene: TRBJ2-7
v_gene: TRBV12-3/TRBV12-4
d_gene: -
CDR3aa: CASSFSWRAIEQYF
CDR3nt: TGTGCCAGCAGTTTCTCCTGGCGGGCTATCGAGCAGTACTTC

abundance: many
j_gene: TRBJ2-1
v_gene: TRBV11-2
d_gene: TRBD2
CDR3aa: CASSLAYGGNEQFF
CDR3nt: TGTGCCAGCAGCTTAGCCTACGGGGGGAATGAGCAGTTCTTC

abundance: -
j_gene: TRBJ1-5
v_gene: TRBV28
d_gene: -
CDR3aa: CASSPQVDSTSYSNQPQHF
CDR3nt: TGTGCCAGCAGCCCTCAGGTGGACAGCACAAGCTATAGCAATCAGCCCCAGCATTTT

abundance: -
j_gene: TRBJ2-7
v_gene: TRBV28
d_gene: -
CDR3aa: CASNRAFGYEQYF
CDR3nt: TGTGCCAGCAATAGAGCTTTCGGGTACGAGCAGTACTTC

abundance: many
j_gene: TRBJ1-4
v_gene: TRBV3-1
d_gene: -
CDR3aa: CASSQDQAGAREKLFF
CDR3nt: TGTGCCAGCAGCCAAGATCAGGCTGGGGCCCGTGAAAAACTGTTTTTT

abundance: once
j_gene: TRBJ2-1
v_gene: TRBV12-3/TRBV12-4
d_gene: TRBD2
CDR3aa: CASKLLAGGQETQFF
CDR3nt: TGTGCCAGCAAATTACTAGCGGGAGGTCAAGAGACCCAGTTCTTC

abundance: many
j_gene: TRBJ2-7
v_gene: TRBV6-5
d_gene: -
CDR3aa: CASSSVQRFYEQYF
CDR3nt: TGTGCCAGCAGTTCGGTGCAGCGGTTCTACGAGCAGTACTTC

abundance: many
j_gene: TRBJ2-5
v_gene: TRBV30
d_gene: -
CDR3aa: CAWKETGRQETQYF
CDR3nt: TGTGCCTGGAAGGAGACAGGGAGGCAAGAGACCCAGTACTTC

abundance: many
j_gene: TRBJ2-1
v_gene: TRBV7-2
d_gene: -
CDR3aa: CASSFRVVGTGVFHEQFF
CDR3nt: TGTGCCAGCAGCTTTCGGGTGGTCGGAACGGGAGTGTTCCATGAGCAGTTCTTC

abundance: many
j_gene: TRBJ2-5
v_gene: TRBV20-1
d_gene: -
CDR3aa: CSARDTGRIGETQYF
CDR3nt: TGCAGTGCTAGAGATACAGGGAGGATAGGAGAGACCCAGTACTTC

abundance: -
j_gene: TRBJ2-7
v_gene: TRBV7-8
d_gene: TRBD1
CDR3aa: CASSIDRGTYEQYF
CDR3nt: TGTGCCAGCAGCATTGACAGGGGAACCTACGAGCAGTACTTC

abundance: -
j_gene: TRBJ2-3
v_gene: TRBV18
d_gene: -
CDR3aa: CASSPNRASTDTQYF
CDR3nt: TGTGCCAGCTCACCTAACAGGGCTAGCACAGATACGCAGTATTTT

abundance: many
j_gene: TRBJ2-2
v_gene: TRBV27
d_gene: TRBD2
CDR3aa: CASSLGLGTTGELFF
CDR3nt: TGTGCCAGCAGTTTGGGACTAGGAACCACCGGGGAGCTGTTTTTT

abundance: many
j_gene: TRBJ2-7
v_gene: TRBV3-1
d_gene: TRBD2
CDR3aa: CASSPRHLADPYEQYF
CDR3nt: TGTGCCAGCAGCCCTCGGCACCTAGCGGACCCCTACGAGCAGTACTTC

abundance: -
j_gene: TRBJ1-1
v_gene: TRBV20-1
d_gene: -
CDR3aa: CSASVRPNTEAFF
CDR3nt: TGCAGTGCTAGCGTCAGGCCGAACACTGAAGCTTTCTTT

abundance: few
j_gene: TRBJ1-5
v_gene: TRBV6-1
d_gene: -
CDR3aa: CASGVRWDSNQPQHF
CDR3nt: TGTGCCAGCGGCGTACGGTGGGATAGCAATCAGCCCCAGCATTTT

abundance: few
j_gene: TRBJ1-2
v_gene: TRBV5-6
d_gene: TRBD1
CDR3aa: CASSPDRGSYGYTF
CDR3nt: TGTGCCAGCAGCCCGGACAGGGGAAGCTATGGCTACACCTTC

abundance: many
j_gene: TRBJ2-1
v_gene: TRBV7-2
d_gene: -
CDR3aa: CASSLDRSSYNEQFF
CDR3nt: TGTGCCAGCAGCTTAGACAGGAGCTCCTACAATGAGCAATTCTTC

abundance: -
j_gene: TRBJ2-7
v_gene: TRBV13
d_gene: TRBD2
CDR3aa: CASSLDLGRGGYEQYF
CDR3nt: TGTGCCAGCAGCTTAGATTTGGGACGGGGGGGCTACGAGCAGTACTTC

abundance: -
j_gene: TRBJ2-5
v_gene: TRBV6-1
d_gene: TRBD2
CDR3aa: CASSRGRGRGETQYF
CDR3nt: TGTGCCAGCAGCCGCGGTCGCGGGAGGGGAGAGACCCAGTACTTC

abundance: many
j_gene: TRBJ1-5
v_gene: TRBV20-1
d_gene: -
CDR3aa: CSASTVVGQPQHF
CDR3nt: TGCAGTGCTAGTACCGTAGTTGGTCAGCCCCAGCATTTT

abundance: few
j_gene: TRBJ1-5
v_gene: TRBV6-1
d_gene: -
CDR3aa: CASSRTYRGNQPQHF
CDR3nt: TGTGCCAGCAGCCGGACCTATAGGGGCAATCAGCCCCAGCATTTT

abundance: few
j_gene: TRBJ1-2
v_gene: TRBV29-1
d_gene: TRBD1
CDR3aa: CSGIDRDDYGYTF
CDR3nt: TGCAGCGGAATAGACAGGGATGACTATGGCTACACCTTC

abundance: -
j_gene: TRBJ2-1
v_gene: TRBV5-1
d_gene: -
CDR3aa: CASSVRLDSYNEQFF
CDR3nt: TGCGCCAGCAGCGTGAGGCTGGACTCCTACAATGAGCAGTTCTTC

abundance: many
j_gene: TRBJ2-1
v_gene: TRBV7-3
d_gene: -
CDR3aa: CASSPNPPLRRLGHNEQSF
CDR3nt: TGTGCCAGCAGCCCTAACCCCCCCCTTCGCCGACTGGGACACAATGAGCAGTCCTTC

abundance: many
j_gene: TRBJ2-3
v_gene: TRBV28
d_gene: TRBD2
CDR3aa: CASSLAGVIDTQYF
CDR3nt: TGTGCCAGCAGTTTAGCGGGAGTAATCGATACGCAGTATTTT

abundance: -
j_gene: TRBJ2-4
v_gene: TRBV15
d_gene: TRBD1
CDR3aa: CATSRTGDPKNIQYF
CDR3nt: TGTGCCACCAGCCGAACAGGGGACCCCAAAAACATTCAGTACTTC

abundance: -
j_gene: TRBJ2-1
v_gene: TRBV12-3/TRBV12-4
d_gene: TRBD2
CDR3aa: CASSGILAGGNEQFF
CDR3nt: TGTGCCAGCAGTGGTATTTTAGCGGGAGGGAATGAGCAGTTCTTC

abundance: many
j_gene: TRBJ2-1
v_gene: TRBV6-2/TRBV6-3
d_gene: -
CDR3aa: CASSYSRVYNEQFF
CDR3nt: TGTGCCAGCAGTTACTCGAGAGTGTACAATGAGCAGTTCTTC

abundance: few
j_gene: TRBJ1-2
v_gene: TRBV24-1
d_gene: -
CDR3aa: CATSERGRPYGYTF
CDR3nt: TGTGCCACCAGTGAGAGAGGCAGGCCCTATGGCTACACCTTC

abundance: many
j_gene: TRBJ2-5
v_gene: TRBV28
d_gene: TRBD1
CDR3aa: CASSSGQGFLMETQYF
CDR3nt: TGTGCCAGCAGTTCGGGACAGGGTTTTCTCATGGAGACCCAGTACTTC